This T cell receptor beta chain derives from a study of T-cell reconstitution after alpha-beta-depleted transplantation in children. The authors prepared the TCRbeta library with unique molecular identifiers. In TCRdb, the PCR reads were re-called with MiXCR into one record per CDR3 protein. The table shows 210,000 or so distinct CDR3 sequences, with roughly 10% occurring only once. The CDR3 consists of 15 residues. V was shortened by 0 bases and J by 0 bases, with 6 bases between the two germline ends. Germline V gene lookup returns CDR1 LGHNT and CDR2 FRNRAP. This clonotype was detected a few times.

This chain connects TRBV12-5 to TRBJ1-3; unclear D gene. The sample was PBMCs from the stem cell graft donor, taken from the stem cell graft. The sequence derives from a human donor who donated a stem cell graft to a child with acute lymphoblastic leukemia. CDR3: CASGLVPISGNTIYF. The CDR3, as DNA: TGTGCTAGTGGTTTGGTACCCATCTCTGGAAACACCATATATTTT.